The 7 T cell receptor beta chains in this list originate from one sample, sequenced in a study of T cells in Graves' hyperthyroidism and ophthalmopathy. RNA transcripts provided the source from which TCR beta CDR3 regions were amplified. The HTBI primer set served for first-round RT-PCR of the TCR CDR3. Using its own MiXCR run on the multiplex PCR reads, TCRdb lists one record per CDR3 protein. The sample includes 600,000 to 900,000 distinct CDR3 sequences, about a sixth of them seen just once. The source material was blood. All receptors derive from a man between 18 and 29 years old with Graves' hyperthyroidism.

This clonotype was recorded many times. The DNA for the CDR3 is TGTGCCAGCAGTTTAAAGGGGATCAATGAGCAGTTCTTC. Amino acid sequence: CASSLKGINEQFF. This chain uses TRBV27 with TRBJ2-1, with a weak D call TRBD1 (5 bases). CDR1 and CDR2 from the germline V gene are MNHEY and SMNVEV (reference sequence). The CDR3 extends over 13 amino acids. Trimming took 2 bases from V and 6 from J, leaving 8 bases between them.

This clonotype was detected ten times or more. The CDR3 nucleotides read TGTGCCAGCAGCCCGCAGAAATCGGGGCTGGATCAGCCCCAGCATTTT. This gives the protein CASSPQKSGLDQPQHF. The chain carries TRBV2 and TRBJ1-5; D possibly corresponds to TRBD1 (5 bases). The germline V gene has CDR1 SNHLY and CDR2 FYNNEI. Trimming pared 6 bases from V and 5 bases from J, leaving 20 bases between. The CDR3 has 16 residues.

This clonotype has more than one count but fewer than ten. The rearrangement uses TRBV11-2 and TRBJ1-4; D is unclear. In germline, CDR1 is SGHAT, CDR2 FQNNGV. The CDR3 spans 17 residues. The V end was cut by 5 bases, the J end by 0 bases, with 16 bases between. CDR3 bases: TGTGCCAGCAGCCCGGCGCGGACGGCTCCAACTAATGAAAAACTGTTTTTT. Translated: CASSPARTAPTNEKLFF.

This clonotype was recorded at least ten times. This chain connects TRBV5-8 to TRBJ2-5, with D perhaps TRBD1 (6 bases). This CDR3 comprises 14 residues. Deletions cut 1 base from V and 5 bases from J, with 12 bases between. Germline V gene lookup returns CDR1 SGHTS and CDR2 YDEGEE. The CDR3 region is CASSLSRGTETQYF. The CDR3, as DNA: TGTGCCAGCAGCTTGAGCAGGGGCACGGAGACCCAGTACTTC. The variable domain in full, with the rest retrieved from reference TRBV5-8 and TRBJ2-5, is EAGVTQSPTHLIKTRGQQATLRCSPISGHTSVYWYQQALGLGLQFLLWYDEGEERNRGNFPPRFSGRQFPNYSSELNVNALELEDSALYLCASSLSRGTETQYFGPGTRLLVL.

This clonotype has at least ten counts. The chain uses TRBV25-1 and TRBJ2-7; D may correspond to TRBD1 or TRBD2 (6 bases each). The CDR3 loop spans 16 amino acids. The V end was cut by 0 bases, the J end by 3 bases, with 15 bases between. Germline loops: CDR1 MGHDK, CDR2 SYGVNS. CDR3 bases: TGTGCCAGCAGTGAATACGGGGGCGGGAAGGACTACGAGCAGTACTTC. Its protein product is CASSEYGGGKDYEQYF.

This chain joins TRBV2 and TRBJ2-2; tentatively, D is TRBD1 (8 bases). The CDR3 runs 15 residues. Germline loops: CDR1 SNHLY, CDR2 FYNNEI. The ends were cut back, 6 bases at V and 5 bases at J, with 16 bases in the middle. CDR3 coding DNA: TGTGCCAGCAGGGGGGGGACAGGCGGAACCGGGGAGCTGTTTTTT. Translation gives CASRGGTGGTGELFF.

This clonotype showed up many times. The V gene is TRBV27, the J gene TRBJ2-3; no clear D gene. The CDR3 spans 14 residues. The V and J ends lost 2 bases and 2 bases respectively, with 8 bases between them. Germline V lookup: CDR1 MNHEY, CDR2 SMNVEV (reference sequence). The CDR3 spells CASSLMAATDTQYF. DNA of the CDR3: TGTGCCAGCAGTTTAATGGCAGCCACAGATACGCAGTATTTT.